This T cell receptor (beta chain) is from a study of T-cell memory formation after mild COVID-19. Study summary: Largely donor-specific TCR clusters were found.

Germline assignment: CDR1 LNHNV and CDR2 YYDKDF (reference sequence). With 6 bases clipped from V and 2 bases from J, the junction kept 6 bases outside the gene matches. CDR3 length: 14 amino acids. Regarding the study as a whole: Clones contracting day 15 to 85 were balanced CD4/CD8; later expanders leaned CD4+. Pre-infection memory carried some responding clones, suggesting that cross-reactive memory joined.

TCRdb redid the calling of the 5' RACE reads with MiXCR, one entry per CDR3 protein. Among 150,000 to 200,000 distinct CDR3 sequences listed, roughly 17% were seen once. This clonotype was counted many times. Its cognate antigen is unknown. This TCR derives from an adult woman who had mild COVID-19 (a few samples of this study predate the infection). Cell type and time point are not known. The chain joins TRBV15 to TRBJ2-5, with TRBD1 matching 7 bases. Sequencing was done on a sample of PBMCs or a T cell subset sorted from them (not recorded which). The CDR3 sequence is CATRRRQGQETQYF. The CDR3 DNA sequence: TGTGCCACCAGGAGAAGACAGGGTCAAGAGACCCAGTACTTC.